The TCR beta chain under discussion was sequenced for a study of blood T cell repertoires in COVID-19. Study information: Researchers got acute and convalescent COVID-19 samples from the United States, Italy and Spain.

Individuals aged roughly 18 to 95 years were recruited from some 26 US areas. Allocation to cohorts depended on clinical history reported by the participants. Authors' data handling: Using reference gene primer amplification, nucleated cell counts were estimated. Sequenced by immunoSEQ multiplex PCR; TCRdb stores in-frame clones only, minus some. From that table come the V and J calls and clone size; the DNA was used to work out D and trimming. The sample lists approximately 450,000 clones, 87% occurring once. Material for sequencing was PBMCs or T cells enriched from blood (not recorded which). The clonotype comes from a woman aged 18-30 years with acute COVID-19.

This chain's CDR3 is CASSLRGGGAEAFF. CDR3 DNA sequence: TGTGCCAGCAGCCTCAGGGGTGGGGGCGCTGAAGCTTTCTTT. The rearrangement uses TRBV11-2 and TRBJ1-1; TRBD1 is a possible D gene (6 bases). This CDR3 contains 14 residues. The germline V and J ends were trimmed by 5 bases and 6 bases, with 16 bases remaining between them. Per the germline V gene, CDR1 is SGHAT and CDR2 is FQNNGV. Combining the CDR3 with reference TRBV11-2 and TRBJ1-1 gives the whole variable domain EAGVAQSPRYKIIEKRQSVAFWCNPISGHATLYWYQQILGQGPKLLIQFQNNGVVDDSQLPKDRFSAERLKGVDSTLKIQPAKLEDSAVYLCASSLRGGGAEAFFGQGTRLTVV.